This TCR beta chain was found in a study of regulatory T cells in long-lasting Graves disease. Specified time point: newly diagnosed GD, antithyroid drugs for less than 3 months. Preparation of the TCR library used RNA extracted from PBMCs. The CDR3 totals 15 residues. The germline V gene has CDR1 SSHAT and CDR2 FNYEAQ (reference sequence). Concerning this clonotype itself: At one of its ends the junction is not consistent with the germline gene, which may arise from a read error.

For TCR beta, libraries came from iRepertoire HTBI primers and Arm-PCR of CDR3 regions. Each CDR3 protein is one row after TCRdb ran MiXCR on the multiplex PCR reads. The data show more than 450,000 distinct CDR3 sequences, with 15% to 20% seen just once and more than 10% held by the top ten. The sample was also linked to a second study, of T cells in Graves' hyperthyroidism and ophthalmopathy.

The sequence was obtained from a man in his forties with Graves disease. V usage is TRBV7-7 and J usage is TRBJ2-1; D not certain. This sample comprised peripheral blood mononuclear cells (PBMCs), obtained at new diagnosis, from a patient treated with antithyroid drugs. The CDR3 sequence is CASSPGSPEYNEQFF. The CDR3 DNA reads TGTGCTAGCAGCCCAGGTTCCCCCGAATACAATGAGCAGTTCTTC. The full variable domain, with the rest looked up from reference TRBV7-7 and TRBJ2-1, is GAGVSQSPRYKVTKRGQDVTLRCDPISSHATLYWYQQALGQGPEFLTYFNYEAQPDKSGLPSDRFSAERPEGSISTLTIQRTEQRDSAMYRCASSPGSPEYNEQFFGPGTRLTVL.